This T cell receptor beta chain was sequenced in a study of blood T cell repertoires in COVID-19. Study-level background: From T cells, B-cell-depleted T cells, or PBMCs came the material, which was cDNA or gDNA.

Recovery meant two consecutive negative NP/OP PCR tests, professional clearance, or resolved symptoms. The V gene lost 3 bases and the J gene lost 4 bases, with 16 bases spanning the gap. Germline V gives CDR1 LNHDA, CDR2 SQIVND (reference sequence). The CDR3 sequence is 16 residues long. Per the study methods: Amplification of reference gene primers provided the estimated nucleated cell counts. Assay used: immunoSEQ multiplex PCR; TCRdb lists only in-frame clones, some missing. The D gene and trimming were derived from the DNA, and the V and J assignments and clone size from that table. The sample carries roughly 300,000 clones, over 75% recorded once.

Sequencing used PBMCs or T cells enriched from blood (not recorded which). The chain joins TRBV19 to TRBJ1-5; D not certain. The clonotype was recovered from a woman aged 30 to 39 who had recovered from COVID-19. DNA of the CDR3: TGTGCCAGTAGTATGTGGTCGGGGAAAAGGAATCAGCCCCAGCATTTT. Its translation: CASSMWSGKRNQPQHF.